This TCR beta chain originates from a study of cytomegalovirus exposure and HLA in healthy donors. Libraries were prepared by immunoSEQ multiplex PCR; TCRdb keeps only in-frame clonotypes and omits some of them. The repertoire consists of under 200,000 clones, with 84% occurring once and the leading ten covering around 7%. Trimming took off 6 bases at V and 5 bases at J, with 9 bases between the two ends. CDR3 size: 12 residues. The germline CDR1 and CDR2 sequences are MNHEY and SMNVEV (reference sequence). V usage is TRBV27 and J usage is TRBJ2-3; no clear D gene. The material sequenced was PBMCs. The TCR was taken from a man younger than 35 in good health and CMV-seropositive. The CDR3 DNA sequence: TGTGCCAGCAGGGCCCCCCGAGATACGCAGTATTTT. It specifies CASRAPRDTQYF.